The TCR beta chain under discussion was sequenced for a study of CD4 T cells in relation to SARS-CoV-2 and coronaviruses. Study-level background: A couple of subjects were Hispanic; patients were 8 males and a few females. Shared crossreactive spike epitopes were mapped to their HLA restriction.

On this clone itself: Its antigen is currently unknown.

The CDR3 spans 13 residues. The germline V gene has CDR1 LNHDA and CDR2 SQIVND (reference sequence). Trimming took off 3 bases at V and 7 bases at J, with 10 bases between the two ends. Findings and limits, study-wide: Culture-expanded clones reflect memory recall rather than primary priming during culture. Crossreactive clones expanded significantly less to SARS-CoV-2 than monoreactive clones.

Method: immunoSEQ multiplex PCR; TCRdb's copy keeps in-frame clones and lacks some. The table shows 50,000 to 70,000 clones, with about 90% occurring only once. This chain uses TRBV19 with TRBJ1-5; possibly TRBD1 for D (5 bases). The clonotype was recovered from an adult with COVID-19. The sample consisted of naive CD4+ T cells from PBMCs. The subset was: naive CD4+ T cells isolated by negative enrichment. In DNA, the CDR3 is TGTGCCAGTAGTATTTTTTGGGGGCAGCCCCAGCATTTT. This translates into CASSIFWGQPQHF.